The 17 T cell receptor beta chains below were found in one sample sequenced in a study of siplizumab effects on memory and regulatory T cells (dated by TCRdb to between 2018 and 2021). No antigen is known for these receptors. Cells in the mixed lymphocyte reaction were cultured together at 37 degrees C for 6 days. The library was generated by the immunoSEQ multiplex PCR assay. Sourced from immuneACCESS, this table was stored by TCRdb with only in-frame sequences that have V and J called. A share of the clones is absent; for the studies checked, an unresolved V gene accounts for under half, and the remainder has no known explanation. This sample gives 15,000 to 20,000 clones in total; under 50% of them show up just once. The top ten clones comprise 4.9% of the sample. The sequenced sample was CFSE-low (dividing) CD4+ T cells sorted from an allogeneic mixed lymphocyte reaction. The origin of the receptors is a human donor in good health; the cells came from an allogeneic mixed lymphocyte reaction.

This chain connects TRBV6-5 to TRBJ2-5; D may be TRBD2 (5 bases). Per germline, CDR1 MNHEY and CDR2 SVGAGI. Trimming removed 5 bases at V and 10 bases at J, with 11 bases between. This CDR3 contains 11 residues. CDR3 sequence (DNA): TGTGCCAGCAGTGCCAACGAGGGCCAGTACTTC. Translated: CASSANEGQYF.

The chain recombines TRBV7-2 with TRBJ1-2, with D perhaps TRBD1 (6 bases). Trimming removed 3 bases at V and 8 bases at J, with 22 bases between. From germline, CDR1 is SGHTA and CDR2 FQGNSA. The CDR3 length is 16 residues. CDR3 DNA sequence: TGTGCCAGCAGCTTCATAAATCAGGGGTCCTGGGAAGGCTACACCTTC. This translates into CASSFINQGSWEGYTF.

The rearrangement uses TRBV21-1 and TRBJ2-1; TRBD2 reflects the table's D call only, with no check against the DNA. TRBV21-1 is an annotated pseudogene. The CDR3 covers 17 residues. CDR3 protein: CASSVRCSGLGGNEQFF. CDR3 coding DNA: TGTGCCAGCAGCGTACGTTGCTCGGGACTAGGGGGCAATGAGCAGTTCTTC.

J is TRBJ2-2 and V is TRBV7-3; no clear D. Deletions cut 4 bases from V and 3 bases from J, with 9 bases between. The CDR3 runs to 14 residues. Germline V lookup: CDR1 SGHTA, CDR2 FQGTGA. The CDR3 nucleotides read TGTGCCAGCAGCTCCTTGTCATACACCGGGGAGCTGTTTTTT. Translating it yields CASSSLSYTGELFF.

By sample fraction, this clone is medium-sized. The rearrangement joins TRBV2 to TRBJ2-7; weak D call: TRBD1 (5 bases). The CDR3 contains 14 residues. The V and J ends lost 6 bases and 1 base respectively, with 13 bases between them. The germline V gene has CDR1 SNHLY and CDR2 FYNNEI. CDR3 protein: CASRDTSNSYEQYF. In DNA form, the CDR3 reads TGTGCCAGCAGGGACACTTCCAATTCCTACGAGCAGTACTTC.

This clone was seen only a few times. The chain joins TRBV7-3 to TRBJ2-7, with 9 bases that match TRBD1. Per the germline V gene, CDR1 is SGHTA and CDR2 is FQGTGA. With 5 bases clipped from V and 1 base from J, the junction kept 9 bases outside the gene matches. This CDR3 is built from 16 residues. The CDR3 spells CASSTPGQGLSYEQYF. The CDR3 DNA reads as TGTGCCAGCAGCACCCCGGGACAGGGACTATCCTACGAGCAGTACTTC.

This clone was seen more than once but under ten times. The J gene is TRBJ2-7, the V gene TRBV28, with D possibly matching TRBD2 (7 bases). Germline V gene lookup returns CDR1 MDHEN and CDR2 SYDVKM. The CDR3 is 14 residues long. V dropped 6 bases and J dropped 4 bases, with 16 bases sitting between them. CDR3 in DNA: TGTGCCAGCAGCCCCCCCGCGGGGGCTTACGAGCAGTACTTC. This translates into CASSPPAGAYEQYF.

V gene TRBV6-5 combines with J gene TRBJ1-2; the D is unclear. This CDR3 region has 14 residues. V was shortened by 8 bases and J by 4 bases, with 17 bases between the two germline ends. Looked up from germline, CDR1 is MNHEY and CDR2 is SVGAGI. The CDR3 nucleotides read TGTGCCAGCGATCGACGGGAATTTTTCTATGGCTACACCTTC. Translation gives CASDRREFFYGYTF.

J is TRBJ1-4 and V is TRBV7-2, with D uncertain. The CDR3 has 16 amino acids. V was pared by 1 base and J by 0 bases, with 9 bases between. Per germline, CDR1 SGHTA and CDR2 FQGNSA. CDR3 bases: TGTGCCAGCAGCTTAGGGCAGGTTACAACTAATGAAAAACTGTTTTTT. This gives the protein CASSLGQVTTNEKLFF.

This sequence joins TRBV7-8 and TRBJ2-5; D uncertain. V was trimmed by 5 bases and J by 4 bases, leaving 11 bases between them. Germline V gene data show CDR1 as SGHVS and CDR2 as FQNEAQ. This CDR3 region has 13 residues. For the CDR3, the DNA is TGTGCCAGCAGCCCAGTCGTTGCAGAGACCCAGTACTTC. Amino acid sequence: CASSPVVAETQYF.

The rearrangement links TRBV19 to TRBJ2-5; possibly TRBD2 for D (5 bases). The tail of the sequence fits TRBJ2-7 better, so the J call may be wrong. This CDR3 has 14 residues. Germline CDR1 LNHDA, CDR2 SQIVND (reference sequence). The CDR3, as DNA: TGTGCCAGTAGTATCACGGGGTTTTCCTACGAGCAGTACTTC. Protein sequence: CASSITGFSYEQYF.

This chain joins TRBV5-8 and TRBJ2-5, with 11 bases aligning to TRBD2. The J segment lost 4 bases and the V segment lost 3 bases, leaving 2 bases of the junction unmatched. This CDR3 is built from 14 residues. Germline loops: CDR1 SGHTS, CDR2 YDEGEE. The CDR3 DNA reads as TGTGCCAGCAGCTCTACTAGCGGGGGAGAGACCCAGTACTTC. Translation gives CASSSTSGGETQYF.

The chain uses TRBV5-4 and TRBJ1-2, with 7 bases that match TRBD1. The junction had 10 bases not matched to a gene; V was cut back by 5 bases and J by 3 bases. The CDR3 runs 15 residues. Germline CDR1 and CDR2: SGHNT and YYREEE (reference sequence). The DNA of the CDR3 is TGTGCCAGCAGGTCGTCAAAGGGGGCGGACTATGGCTACACCTTC. This gives the protein CASRSSKGADYGYTF.

The chain has TRBV11-3 and TRBJ2-7, with 8 bases matching TRBD1. After removal of 1 base from V and 3 bases from J, the junction contained 5 bases not matched to a gene. Germline V gives CDR1 SGHNT, CDR2 YENEEA. The CDR3 has 15 amino acids. The DNA of the CDR3 is TGTGCCAGCAGCTTAGCGGGGACAGGCTACTACGAGCAGTACTTC. This codes for CASSLAGTGYYEQYF. Looking up the rest from reference TRBV11-3 and TRBJ2-7 gives the full variable domain: EAGVVQSPRYKIIEKKQPVAFWCNPISGHNTLYWYLQNLGQGPELLIRYENEEAVDDSQLPKDRFSAERLKGVDSTLKIQPAELGDSAVYLCASSLAGTGYYEQYFGPGTRLTVT.

The J gene is TRBJ1-1, the V gene TRBV5-4; a possible D gene is TRBD1 (5 bases). The V and J ends lost 5 bases and 10 bases respectively, with 18 bases between them. This CDR3 spans 13 amino acids. CDR1 is SGHNT, CDR2 YYREEE, per germline (reference sequence). The CDR3, as DNA: TGTGCCAGCAGTTCTGCGGGCTGGGGCTCAGCTTTCTTT. It is translated as CASSSAGWGSAFF.

This sequence joins TRBV5-4 and TRBJ2-1; TRBD2 agrees at 11 bases. Per germline, CDR1 SGHNT and CDR2 YYREEE (reference sequence). V dropped 3 bases and J dropped 0; count of bases not matched to a gene: 11. The CDR3 covers 19 residues. Here the CDR3 reads CASSSKLAGALSSYNEQFF. The CDR3 coding sequence is TGTGCCAGCAGCTCTAAACTAGCGGGGGCCCTTAGCTCCTACAATGAGCAGTTCTTC.

The CDR3 DNA reads TGTGCCAGCAGCCGACTCCTAGCGGCAGAAGAGACCCAGTACTTC. Translating it yields CASSRLLAAEETQYF. The gene calls are TRBV6-6 and TRBJ2-5; 7 positions match TRBD2. The CDR3 has 15 residues. CDR1 is MNHNY, CDR2 SVGAGI, per germline (reference sequence). V was clipped by 6 bases and J by 3 bases; unmatched bases: 10.